Presented here are 6 T cell receptor beta chains from one specimen sequenced in a study of sequential checkpoint blockade in melanoma. The treatment here: randomized to nivolumab then ipilimumab (arm A) or the reverse (arm B). The assay was immunoSEQ multiplex PCR, and TCRdb's table has in-frame clones only and misses some. This sample carries 10,000 to 15,000 clones, 65% to 85% of them seen once, and the ten largest clones take roughly half. Material: CD8+ T cells sorted from blood (inferred from file names), obtained from a patient given nivolumab and ipilimumab in sequence. All receptors derive from a human patient with melanoma. Some clones in this sample may be carry-over from other donors' samples.

The V and J genes are TRBV7-9 and TRBJ2-3; tentatively, D is TRBD2 (7 bases). V shed 6 bases and J shed 6 bases, with 19 bases lying between them. CDR1 is SEHNR and CDR2 is FQNEAQ in the germline V gene (reference sequence). The CDR3 is made up of 15 amino acids. CDR3 DNA: TGTGCCAGCAGACTGACGGGGGGCGGGGTGGATACGCAGTATTTT. It specifies CASRLTGGGVDTQYF.

The J gene is TRBJ2-1, the V gene TRBV7-2, with 11 bases that match TRBD2. The CDR3 extends over 13 amino acids. The V and J ends lost 5 bases and 10 bases, in that order; junction bases with no gene match: 4. The germline gives CDR1 SGHTA, CDR2 FQGNSA. The CDR3 DNA reads TGTGCCAGCAGCCAATCTAGCGGGGGGGAGCAGTTCTTC. Amino acid sequence: CASSQSSGGEQFF.

The chain employs TRBV7-9 and TRBJ2-3, with TRBD2 matching over 7 bases. The CDR3 sequence is 16 residues long. Germline CDR1 SEHNR, CDR2 FQNEAQ (reference sequence). V was clipped by 5 bases and J by 3 bases; unmatched bases: 11. The CDR3 sequence is CASSPVGSGRTDTQYF. The CDR3 coding sequence is TGTGCCAGCAGCCCTGTAGGTAGCGGGCGGACAGATACGCAGTATTTT.

The chain couples TRBV4-2 to TRBJ1-1, with TRBD1 identical over 7 bases. Germline V gene lookup returns CDR1 LGHNA and CDR2 YNFKEQ. Trimming at V came to 4 bases and at J to 4 bases, leaving 9 bases not matched to a gene. The CDR3 length is 15 residues. DNA of the CDR3: TGTGCCAGCAGCCCAAGGGAAGGGGGCGGCACTGAAGCTTTCTTT. It yields the protein CASSPREGGGTEAFF.

In this sample, this clone turned up once. J is TRBJ2-7 and V is TRBV5-8; D is perhaps TRBD2 (6 bases). The V gene lost 5 bases and the J gene lost 2 bases, with 20 bases spanning the gap. Germline CDR1 reads SGHTS; CDR2 reads YDEGEE. The CDR3 totals 16 residues. The CDR3 reads CASSALMGGATYEQYF. In nucleotides, the CDR3 is TGTGCCAGCAGTGCCCTGATGGGGGGAGCTACCTACGAGCAGTACTTC. The full variable domain, in which reference TRBV5-8 and TRBJ2-7 provide the parts outside the CDR3, is EAGVTQSPTHLIKTRGQQATLRCSPISGHTSVYWYQQALGLGLQFLLWYDEGEERNRGNFPPRFSGRQFPNYSSELNVNALELEDSALYLCASSALMGGATYEQYFGPGTRLTVT.

The gene calls are TRBV28 and TRBJ2-4; 9 positions match TRBD1. The CDR3 totals 14 residues. The ends lost 3 bases at V and 8 bases at J; junction bases unmatched: 5. The germline gives CDR1 MDHEN, CDR2 SYDVKM. The CDR3 protein is CASSLTGGSDIQYF. For the CDR3, the DNA is TGTGCCAGCAGTTTGACAGGGGGTAGTGACATTCAGTACTTC.